The sequence of this TCR beta chain was determined in a study of Graves' ophthalmopathy and Graves' hyperthyroidism. The trim removed 3 bases at V and 6 bases at J, leaving 9 bases unmatched. Germline V gene lookup returns CDR1 SGHRS and CDR2 YFSETQ. The length of the CDR3 is 16 residues. In this sample, this clonotype turned up many times. Amplified TCR beta CDR3 regions were obtained using RNA transcripts as template. An opening RT-PCR round employed HTBI primers and preceded a second-round multiplex PCR. TCRdb re-derived calls from the multiplex PCR reads in MiXCR, one entry per CDR3 protein. The sample includes some 370,000 distinct CDR3 sequences, approximately 18% seen only once; the top ten take 2% to 3%.

The rearrangement links TRBV5-1 to TRBJ1-2; TRBD1 matches at 12 bases. The receptor's source is an adult woman with stable Graves' hyperthyroidism. Sequencing input: peripheral blood. This CDR3 is CASSSTGTGGVNGYTF. The CDR3 DNA reads as TGCGCCAGCAGCTCGACCGGGACAGGGGGCGTCAATGGCTACACCTTC.